This TCR beta chain emerged from a study of persistence of HIV-infected CD4 T cells (dated by TCRdb to between 2020 and 2021). In the study overall: CMV- and HIV-1 Gag-responding CD4+ T cells were isolated from ART-treated individuals so that antigen-driven clonal expansion of HIV-1-infected cells could be examined. The median time participants had been on suppressive ART was 8 years. Peripheral blood samples of up to roughly 200 mL were collected at multiple time points, except for a couple of participants, who underwent leukapheresis at a single time point. The clonality of all cells in each sorted population was measured by TCRbeta sequencing, and the clonality of infected cells was measured by proviral sequencing. Cross-participant TCR cluster analysis included about eight participants for CMV and 6 or 7 participants for Gag.

Findings and caveats that apply to the study as a whole: Degenerate expanded CDR3beta sequences were enriched in antigen-responding cells, suggesting convergent selection of CD4+ responses to CMV and Gag. Only a small number of individuals took part in the study, and only a limited range of antigens was tested. Bulk TCR analyses could not be restricted to the rare CMV-responding cells that actually carried HIV-1 proviruses. Within the same sorted populations, how oligoclonal the TCRs were correlated with how oligoclonal the proviruses were. TCRbeta richness in CMV- and Gag-responding cells was significantly lower than in anti-CD3/anti-CD28-responding cells; CMV-responding cells had higher oligoclonality than CD3/CD28-stimulated and Gag-responding cells.

The germline ends are 16 bases apart after V is trimmed by 4 bases and J by 6 bases. Sequences KGHDR (CDR1) and SFDVKD (CDR2) are obtained from the germline V gene. Inclusive of the bounding cysteine and phenylalanine, the CDR3 is 15 residues long. Here the CDR3 DNA is all that survives: 45 bases in frame from base 1. On this clone: The antigen this receptor binds is unknown. Per-base qualities were not stored, and no clone one base away is much larger.

The sample's treatment or condition label is to be understood as: suppressive antiretroviral therapy. Cells were stimulated with lysates of CMV-infected fibroblasts at approximately 9 ug/mL. Memory populations depleted of antigen-responding cells were obtained by sorting nonresponding CD40L-negative CD69-negative CD45RO-high memory CD4+ T cells. Participants were HIV-1-infected adults who started suppressive ART during chronic infection. For at least 4 years, the participants' plasma HIV-1 RNA had been undetectable, below 50 copies/mL. To be included, a participant needed positive CMV serology and a CD4+ T cell count above 400 cells/uL. Before stimulation, PBMCs were isolated using density centrifugation and then depleted of CD8+ T cells. For around 18 hours, the CD8-depleted PBMCs were stimulated with anti-CD28/CD49d costimulation, a CD40-blocking antibody, and enfuvirtide to prevent new infections. Cell sorting was performed on a Beckman Coulter MoFlo Legacy or XDP sorter, and dead cells were excluded with propidium iodide. For samples with more than one million cells, genomic DNA was extracted with the QIAamp DNA Mini Kit, and for all other samples the Quick-DNA Microprep Kit was used.

The immunoSEQ hsTCRB assay version 4 in survey mode was used to sequence TCRbeta repertoires from genomic DNA. For TCRbeta sequencing, genomic DNA was diluted to about 9.5 ng/uL, and up to roughly 1 ug was used per sample. Per the original workflow: Analysis of the TCRbeta data was done in ImmunoSeq Analyzer 3.0, and diversity was computed on productive nucleotide rearrangements. Using the Immunarch R package, the improved Chao index served to estimate lower-bound TCR diversity and the Gini coefficient served to estimate clonality. Different nucleotide rearrangements encoding the same CDR3beta amino acid sequence were counted as distinct clonotypes. Differential abundance analysis identified TCRbeta sequences significantly enriched in antigen-responding cells relative to anti-CD3/anti-CD28-activated cells. TCRs were clustered by predicted peptide-MHC specificity with GLIPH2, both within individual participants and across merged participant data sets. TCRdb retrieved this table from immuneACCESS and kept in-frame rearrangements only. Not all clones are present; in checked studies, unresolved V genes account for under half, and no reason is known for the remainder. V and J calls and clone size are as listed in that table; D and trimming were resolved from the DNA. Counted in this sample were 35,000 to 40,000 clones; 80% of them appeared once. Around 1.5% of the sample is taken by the ten largest.

This receptor was taken from an adult man with HIV who was CMV-seropositive. This sequence uses TRBV24-1 and TRBJ2-3; TRBD2 could be the D gene, as 6 bases match. This specimen was CD4+ T cells sorted from PBMCs after roughly 18-hour stimulation, taken from a patient who received antiretroviral therapy. The cell subset or site label, read with the paper, signifies: CD40L-CD69- CD45RO-high memory CD4 T cells not responding to CMV lysate. CDR3 loop: CATSETSGPSDTQYF. The DNA sequence reads TGTGCCACCAGTGAAACCAGCGGGCCTTCGGATACGCAGTATTTT.